The clone carrying this T cell receptor (beta chain) came up a few times. The antigen is unknown. TCRdb used MiXCR to reprocess the 5' RACE reads, holding one entry per CDR3 protein. The table shows a few hundred thousand distinct CDR3 sequences, with about 12% occurring only once. This specimen comes from a study of identical twins. General study points: Abundant beta clonotypes from cord blood had fewer insertions, unlike memory repertoires, which showed none. Surplus twin overlap in beta out-of-frame sequences was less pronounced. Twin pairs' shared out-of-frame alpha sequences were enriched in low generation probability.

Trimming removed 1 base from V and 0 bases from J, with 3 bases in between. Per germline, CDR1 LNHNV and CDR2 YYDKDF (reference sequence). The CDR3 is 13 amino acids. The data also belong to a second study, concerning yellow fever vaccine responses in identical twins.

The TCR was taken from a woman between 18 and 30 years old in good health. The sequenced sample consisted of CD8+ T cells sorted from blood. This rearrangement joins TRBV15 to TRBJ1-1; no clear D. DNA for the CDR3: TGTGCCACCAGCAGAGTCCTGAACACTGAAGCTTTCTTT. This encodes CATSRVLNTEAFF.